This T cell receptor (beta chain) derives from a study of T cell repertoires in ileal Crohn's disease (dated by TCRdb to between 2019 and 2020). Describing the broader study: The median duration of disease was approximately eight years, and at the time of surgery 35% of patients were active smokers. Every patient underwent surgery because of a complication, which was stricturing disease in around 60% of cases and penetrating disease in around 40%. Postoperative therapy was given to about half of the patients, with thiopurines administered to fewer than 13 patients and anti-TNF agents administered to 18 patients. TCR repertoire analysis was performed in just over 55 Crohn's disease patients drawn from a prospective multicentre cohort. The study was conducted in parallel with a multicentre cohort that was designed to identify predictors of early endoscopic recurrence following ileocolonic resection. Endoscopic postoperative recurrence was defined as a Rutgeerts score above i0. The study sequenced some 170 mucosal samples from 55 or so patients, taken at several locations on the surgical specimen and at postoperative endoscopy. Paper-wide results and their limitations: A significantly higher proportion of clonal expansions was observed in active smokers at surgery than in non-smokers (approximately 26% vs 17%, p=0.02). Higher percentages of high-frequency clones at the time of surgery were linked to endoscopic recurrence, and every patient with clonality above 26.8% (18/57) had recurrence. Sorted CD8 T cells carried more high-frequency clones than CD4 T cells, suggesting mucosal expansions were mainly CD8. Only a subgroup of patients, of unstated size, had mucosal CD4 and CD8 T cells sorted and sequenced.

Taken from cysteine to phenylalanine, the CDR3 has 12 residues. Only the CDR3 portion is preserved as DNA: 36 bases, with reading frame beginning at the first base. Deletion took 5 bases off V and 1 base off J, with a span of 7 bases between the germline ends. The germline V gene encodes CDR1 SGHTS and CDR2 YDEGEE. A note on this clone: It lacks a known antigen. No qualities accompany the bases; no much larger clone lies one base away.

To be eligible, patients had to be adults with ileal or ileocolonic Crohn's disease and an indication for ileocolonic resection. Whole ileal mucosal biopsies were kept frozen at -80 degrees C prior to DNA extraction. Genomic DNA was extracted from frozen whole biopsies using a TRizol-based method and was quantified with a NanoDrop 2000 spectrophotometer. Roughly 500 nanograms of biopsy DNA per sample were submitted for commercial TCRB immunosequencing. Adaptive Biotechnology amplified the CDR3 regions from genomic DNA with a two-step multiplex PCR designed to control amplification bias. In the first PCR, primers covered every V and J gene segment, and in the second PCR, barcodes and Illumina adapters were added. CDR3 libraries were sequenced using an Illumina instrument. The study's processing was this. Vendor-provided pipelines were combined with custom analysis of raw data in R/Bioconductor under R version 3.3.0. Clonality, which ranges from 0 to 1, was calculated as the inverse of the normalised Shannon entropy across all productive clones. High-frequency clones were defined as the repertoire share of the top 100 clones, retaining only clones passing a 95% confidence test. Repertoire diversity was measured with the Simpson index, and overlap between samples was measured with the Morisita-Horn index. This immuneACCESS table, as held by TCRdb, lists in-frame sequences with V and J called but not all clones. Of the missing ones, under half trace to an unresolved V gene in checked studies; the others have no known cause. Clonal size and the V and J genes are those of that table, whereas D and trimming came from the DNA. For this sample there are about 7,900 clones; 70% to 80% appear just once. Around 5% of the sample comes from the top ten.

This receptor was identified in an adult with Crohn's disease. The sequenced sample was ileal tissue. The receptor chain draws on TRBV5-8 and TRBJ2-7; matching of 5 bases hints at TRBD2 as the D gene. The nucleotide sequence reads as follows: TGTGCCAGCAGGAGGGTTTCCTACGAGCAGTACTTC. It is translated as CASRRVSYEQYF.